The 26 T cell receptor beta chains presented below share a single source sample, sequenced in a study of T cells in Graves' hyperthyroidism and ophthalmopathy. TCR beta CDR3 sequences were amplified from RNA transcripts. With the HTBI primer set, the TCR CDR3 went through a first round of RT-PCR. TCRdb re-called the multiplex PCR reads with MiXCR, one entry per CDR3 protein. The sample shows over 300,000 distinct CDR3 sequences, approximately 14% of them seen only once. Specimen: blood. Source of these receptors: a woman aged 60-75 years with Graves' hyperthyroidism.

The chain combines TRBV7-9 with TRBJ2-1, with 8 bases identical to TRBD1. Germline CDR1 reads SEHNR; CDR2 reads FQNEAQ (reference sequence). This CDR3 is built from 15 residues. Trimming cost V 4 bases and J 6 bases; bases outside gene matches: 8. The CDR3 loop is CASSWRQGTGNEQFF. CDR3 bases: TGTGCCAGCAGCTGGAGACAGGGGACCGGCAATGAGCAGTTCTTC.

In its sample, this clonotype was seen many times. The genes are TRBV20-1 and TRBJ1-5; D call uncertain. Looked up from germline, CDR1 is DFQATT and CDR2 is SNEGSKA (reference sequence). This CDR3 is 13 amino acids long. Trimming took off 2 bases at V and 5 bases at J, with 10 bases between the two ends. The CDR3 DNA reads TGCAGTGCTAGAAAGCAGGAGGATCAGCCCCAGCATTTT. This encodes CSARKQEDQPQHF.

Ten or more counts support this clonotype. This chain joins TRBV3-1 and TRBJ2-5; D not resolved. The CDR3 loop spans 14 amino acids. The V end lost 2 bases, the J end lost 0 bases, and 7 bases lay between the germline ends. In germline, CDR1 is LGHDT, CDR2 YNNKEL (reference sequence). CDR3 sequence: CASSQQIDQETQYF. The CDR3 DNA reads TGTGCCAGCAGCCAACAGATTGACCAAGAGACCCAGTACTTC.

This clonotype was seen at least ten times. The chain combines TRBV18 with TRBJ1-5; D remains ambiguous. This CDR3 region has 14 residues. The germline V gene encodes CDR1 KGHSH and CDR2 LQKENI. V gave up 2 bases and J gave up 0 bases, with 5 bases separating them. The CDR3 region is CASSPEYSNQPQHF. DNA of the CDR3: TGTGCCAGCTCACCAGAATATAGCAATCAGCCCCAGCATTTT.

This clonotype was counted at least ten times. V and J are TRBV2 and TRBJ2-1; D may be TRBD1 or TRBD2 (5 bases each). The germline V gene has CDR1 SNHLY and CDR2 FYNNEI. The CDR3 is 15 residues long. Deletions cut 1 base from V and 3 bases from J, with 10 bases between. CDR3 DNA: TGTGCCAGCAGTGAAGGGGGGAGTGGCTACAATGAGCAGTTCTTC. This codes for CASSEGGSGYNEQFF.

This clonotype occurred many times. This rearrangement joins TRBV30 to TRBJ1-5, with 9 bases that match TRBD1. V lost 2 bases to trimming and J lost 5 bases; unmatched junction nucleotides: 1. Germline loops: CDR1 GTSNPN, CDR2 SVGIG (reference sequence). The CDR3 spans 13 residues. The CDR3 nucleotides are TGTGCCTGGAGTAGGACAGGGGATCAGCCCCAGCATTTT. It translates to CAWSRTGDQPQHF.

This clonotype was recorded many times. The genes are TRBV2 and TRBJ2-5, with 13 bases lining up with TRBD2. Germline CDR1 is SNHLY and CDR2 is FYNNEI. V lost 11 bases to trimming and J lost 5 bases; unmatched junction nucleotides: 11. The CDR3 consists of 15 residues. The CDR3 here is CAGGGGLAGDETQYF. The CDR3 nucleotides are TGTGCCGGGGGTGGCGGACTAGCGGGAGATGAGACCCAGTACTTC.

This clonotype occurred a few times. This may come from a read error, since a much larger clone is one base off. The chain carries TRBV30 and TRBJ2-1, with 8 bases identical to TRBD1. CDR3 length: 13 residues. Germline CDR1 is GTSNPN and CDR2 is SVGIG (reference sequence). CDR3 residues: CAWGQGLLRKQLF. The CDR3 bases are TGTGCCTGGGGACAGGGCCTATTGAGAAAGCAGCTCTTC.

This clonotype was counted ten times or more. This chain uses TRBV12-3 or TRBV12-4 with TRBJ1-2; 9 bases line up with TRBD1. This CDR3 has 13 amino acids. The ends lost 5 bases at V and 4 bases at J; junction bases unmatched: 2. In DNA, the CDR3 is TGTGCCAGCAGTCGGGACAGGGCCTATGGCTACACCTTC. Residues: CASSRDRAYGYTF.

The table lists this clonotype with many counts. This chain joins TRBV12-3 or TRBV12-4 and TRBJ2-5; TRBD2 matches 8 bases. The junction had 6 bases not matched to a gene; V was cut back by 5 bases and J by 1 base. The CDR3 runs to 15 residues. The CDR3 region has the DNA TGTGCCAGCAGTGCCATCGGACTAGCCCAAGAGACCCAGTACTTC. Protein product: CASSAIGLAQETQYF.

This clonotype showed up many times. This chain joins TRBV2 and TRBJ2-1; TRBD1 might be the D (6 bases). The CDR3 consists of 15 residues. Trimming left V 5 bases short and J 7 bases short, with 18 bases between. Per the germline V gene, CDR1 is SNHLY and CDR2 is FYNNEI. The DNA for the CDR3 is TGTGCCAGCAGTCCGACAGACAGGTTCCCAAATGAGCAGTTCTTC. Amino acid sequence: CASSPTDRFPNEQFF.

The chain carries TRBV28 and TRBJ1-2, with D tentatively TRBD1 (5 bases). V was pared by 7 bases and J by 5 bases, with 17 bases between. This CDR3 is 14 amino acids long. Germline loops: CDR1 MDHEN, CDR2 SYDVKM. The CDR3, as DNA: TGTGCCAGCACGGGGACCTCCTTGGGGTATGGCTACACCTTC. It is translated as CASTGTSLGYGYTF.

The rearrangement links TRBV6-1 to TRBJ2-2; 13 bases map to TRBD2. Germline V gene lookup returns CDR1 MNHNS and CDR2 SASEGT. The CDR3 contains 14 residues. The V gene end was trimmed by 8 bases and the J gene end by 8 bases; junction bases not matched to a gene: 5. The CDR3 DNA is TGTGCCAGCGGGACTAGCGGGGTCCGGGGGGAGCTGTTTTTT. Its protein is CASGTSGVRGELFF.

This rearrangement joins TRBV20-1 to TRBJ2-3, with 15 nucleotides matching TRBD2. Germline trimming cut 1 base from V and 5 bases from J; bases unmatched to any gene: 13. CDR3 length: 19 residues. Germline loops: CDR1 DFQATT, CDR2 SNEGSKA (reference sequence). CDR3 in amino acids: CSARVYLGTSGGRVDTQYF. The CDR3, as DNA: TGCAGTGCTAGAGTATACCTCGGGACTAGCGGGGGGAGGGTAGATACGCAGTATTTT.

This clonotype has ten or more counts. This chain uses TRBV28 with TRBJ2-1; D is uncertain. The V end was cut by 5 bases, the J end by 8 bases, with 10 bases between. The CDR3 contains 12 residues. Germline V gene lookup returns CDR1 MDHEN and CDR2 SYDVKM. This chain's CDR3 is CASSTFLHEQFF. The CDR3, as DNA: TGTGCCAGCAGTACTTTTCTCCATGAGCAGTTCTTC.

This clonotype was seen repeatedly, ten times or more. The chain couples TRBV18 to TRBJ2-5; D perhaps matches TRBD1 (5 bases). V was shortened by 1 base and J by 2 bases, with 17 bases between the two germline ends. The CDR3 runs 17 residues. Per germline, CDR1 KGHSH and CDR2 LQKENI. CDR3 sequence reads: CASSPRSGAQVQETQYF. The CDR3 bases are TGTGCCAGCTCACCACGATCTGGGGCTCAAGTACAAGAGACCCAGTACTTC.

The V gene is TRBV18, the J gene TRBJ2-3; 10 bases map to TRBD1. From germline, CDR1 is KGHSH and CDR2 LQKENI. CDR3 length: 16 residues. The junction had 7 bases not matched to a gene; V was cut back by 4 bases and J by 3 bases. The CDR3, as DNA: TGTGCCAGCTCACGACTCCGGACAGGGGGAACAGATACGCAGTATTTT. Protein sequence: CASSRLRTGGTDTQYF.

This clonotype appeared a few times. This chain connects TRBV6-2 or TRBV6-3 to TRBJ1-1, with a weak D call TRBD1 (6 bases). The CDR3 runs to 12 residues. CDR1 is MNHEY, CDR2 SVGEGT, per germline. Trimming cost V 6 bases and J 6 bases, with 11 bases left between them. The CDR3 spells CASSGGVSEAFF. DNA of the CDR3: TGTGCCAGCAGCGGGGGCGTTTCTGAAGCTTTCTTT.

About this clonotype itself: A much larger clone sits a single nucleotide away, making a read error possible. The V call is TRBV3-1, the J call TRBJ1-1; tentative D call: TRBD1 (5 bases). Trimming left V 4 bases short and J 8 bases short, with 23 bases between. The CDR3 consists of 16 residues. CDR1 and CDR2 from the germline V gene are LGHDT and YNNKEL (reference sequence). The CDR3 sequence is CASSLAGPGKVTEAFF. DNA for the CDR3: TGTGCCAGCAGCCTAGCGGGGCCCGGGAAGGTCACCGAAGCTTTCTTT.

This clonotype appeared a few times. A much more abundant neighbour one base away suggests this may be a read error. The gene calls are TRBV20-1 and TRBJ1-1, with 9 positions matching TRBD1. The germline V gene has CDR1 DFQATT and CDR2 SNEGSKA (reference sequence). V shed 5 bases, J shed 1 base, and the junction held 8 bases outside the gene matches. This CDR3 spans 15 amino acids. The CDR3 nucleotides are TGCAGTGCTTTTGGACAGGGGACGAAGAACACTGAAGCTTTCTTT. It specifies CSAFGQGTKNTEAFF.

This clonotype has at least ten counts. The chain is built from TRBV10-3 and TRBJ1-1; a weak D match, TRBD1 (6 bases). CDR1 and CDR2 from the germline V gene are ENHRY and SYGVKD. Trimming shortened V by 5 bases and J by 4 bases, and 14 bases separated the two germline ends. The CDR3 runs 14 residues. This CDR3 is CAISQQGVVTEAFF. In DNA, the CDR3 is TGTGCCATCAGTCAACAGGGAGTGGTCACTGAAGCTTTCTTT.

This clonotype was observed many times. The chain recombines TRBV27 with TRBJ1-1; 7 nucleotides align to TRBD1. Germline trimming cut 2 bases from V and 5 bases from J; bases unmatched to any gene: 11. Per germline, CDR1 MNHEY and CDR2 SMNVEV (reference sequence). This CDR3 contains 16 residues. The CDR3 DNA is TGTGCCAGCAGTTTAGGAAAGACAGGGATCCCAACTGAAGCTTTCTTT. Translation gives CASSLGKTGIPTEAFF.

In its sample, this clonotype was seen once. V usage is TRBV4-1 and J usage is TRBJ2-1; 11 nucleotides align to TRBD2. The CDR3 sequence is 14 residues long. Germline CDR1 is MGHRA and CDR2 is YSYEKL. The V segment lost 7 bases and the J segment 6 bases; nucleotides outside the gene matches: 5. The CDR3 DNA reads TGCGCCAGCACGAGACTAGCGGGACTCAATGAGCAGTTCTTC. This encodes CASTRLAGLNEQFF.

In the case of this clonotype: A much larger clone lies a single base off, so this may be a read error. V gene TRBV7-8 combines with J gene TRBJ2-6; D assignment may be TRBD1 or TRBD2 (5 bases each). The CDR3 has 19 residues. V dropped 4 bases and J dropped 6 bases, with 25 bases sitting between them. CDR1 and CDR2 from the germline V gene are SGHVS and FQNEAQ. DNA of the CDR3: TGTGCCAGCAGCTGGGCCCGACTGGGACGAGGTCCTGAGGCCAACGTCCTGACTTTC. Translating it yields CASSWARLGRGPEANVLTF.

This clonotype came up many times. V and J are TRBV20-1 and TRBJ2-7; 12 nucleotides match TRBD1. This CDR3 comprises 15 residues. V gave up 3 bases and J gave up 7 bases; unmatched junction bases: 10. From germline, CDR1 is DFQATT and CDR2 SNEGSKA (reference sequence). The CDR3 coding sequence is TGCAGTGCTAGTATCTCCCGGGACAGGGGGCGTGAGCAGTACTTC. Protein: CSASISRDRGREQYF.

The CDR3 region is CSARIPSGRYNEQFF. CDR3 DNA: TGCAGTGCTAGGATCCCTAGCGGGAGGTACAATGAGCAGTTCTTC. The chain couples TRBV20-1 to TRBJ2-1; 11 bases fit TRBD2. The CDR3 contains 15 residues. V lost 3 bases to trimming and J lost 4 bases; unmatched junction nucleotides: 5. Germline CDR1 is DFQATT and CDR2 is SNEGSKA (reference sequence).